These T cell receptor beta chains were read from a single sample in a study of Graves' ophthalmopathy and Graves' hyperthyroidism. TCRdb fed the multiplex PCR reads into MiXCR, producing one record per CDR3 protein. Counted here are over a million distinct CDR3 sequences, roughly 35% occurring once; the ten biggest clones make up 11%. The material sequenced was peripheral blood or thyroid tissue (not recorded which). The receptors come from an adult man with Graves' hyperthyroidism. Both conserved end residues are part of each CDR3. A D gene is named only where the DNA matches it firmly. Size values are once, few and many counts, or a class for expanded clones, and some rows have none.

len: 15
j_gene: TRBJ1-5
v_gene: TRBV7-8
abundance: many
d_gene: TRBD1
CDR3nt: TGTGCCAGCAGCTATCGGGACAGGACCGATTGGCCCCAGCATTTT
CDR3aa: CASSYRDRTDWPQHF

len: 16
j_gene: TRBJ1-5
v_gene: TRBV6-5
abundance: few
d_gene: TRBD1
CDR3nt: TGTGCCAGCAGTACGTTAGGGGGCCTTAGCAATCAGCCCCAGCATTTT
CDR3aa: CASSTLGGLSNQPQHF

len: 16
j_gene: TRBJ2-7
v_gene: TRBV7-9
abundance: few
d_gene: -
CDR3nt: TGTGCCAGCAGCTTACCACCCCATGGACCTAATTACGAGCAGTACTTC
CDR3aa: CASSLPPHGPNYEQYF

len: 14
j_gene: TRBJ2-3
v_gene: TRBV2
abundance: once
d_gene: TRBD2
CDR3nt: TGTGCCAGCAGTGTCCGACTAGCGGCAGATACGCAGTATTTT
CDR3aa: CASSVRLAADTQYF

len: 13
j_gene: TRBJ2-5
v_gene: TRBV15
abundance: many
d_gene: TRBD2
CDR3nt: TGTGCCACCAGCAGCGGGGGGGGGGAGACCCAGTACTTC
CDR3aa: CATSSGGGETQYF

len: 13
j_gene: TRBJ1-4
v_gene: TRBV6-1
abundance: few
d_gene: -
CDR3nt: TGTGCCAGCACCACCGGGACGGGTGAAAAACTGTTTTTT
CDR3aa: CASTTGTGEKLFF

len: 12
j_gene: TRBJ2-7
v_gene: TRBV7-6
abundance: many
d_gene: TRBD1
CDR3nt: TGTGCCAGCAGCGACAGGGGCAACGAGCAGTACTTC
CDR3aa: CASSDRGNEQYF

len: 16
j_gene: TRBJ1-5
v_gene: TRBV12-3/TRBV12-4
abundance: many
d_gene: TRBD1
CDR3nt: TGTGCCAGCAGCCTTTGGGGACAGGGAAGCAATCAGCCCCAGCATTTT
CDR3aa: CASSLWGQGSNQPQHF

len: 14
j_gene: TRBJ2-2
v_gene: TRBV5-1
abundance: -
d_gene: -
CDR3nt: TGCGCCAGCAGCTTTGGGAAGAGCGCCGGGGAGCTGTTTTTT
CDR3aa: CASSFGKSAGELFF

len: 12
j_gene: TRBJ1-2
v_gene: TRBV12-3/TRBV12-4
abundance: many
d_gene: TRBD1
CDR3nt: TGTGCCAGCAGTTCGACAGGGCGCGGCTACACCTTC
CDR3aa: CASSSTGRGYTF

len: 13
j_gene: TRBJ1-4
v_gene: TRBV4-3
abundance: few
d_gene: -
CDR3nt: TGCGCCAGCAGCCAAGATCTAAGTGAAAAACTGTTTTTT
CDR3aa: CASSQDLSEKLFF

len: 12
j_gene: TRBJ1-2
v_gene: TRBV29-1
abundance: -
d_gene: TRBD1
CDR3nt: TGCAGCTTAGCGGACAGGAGGTTCGGCTACACCTTC
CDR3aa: CSLADRRFGYTF